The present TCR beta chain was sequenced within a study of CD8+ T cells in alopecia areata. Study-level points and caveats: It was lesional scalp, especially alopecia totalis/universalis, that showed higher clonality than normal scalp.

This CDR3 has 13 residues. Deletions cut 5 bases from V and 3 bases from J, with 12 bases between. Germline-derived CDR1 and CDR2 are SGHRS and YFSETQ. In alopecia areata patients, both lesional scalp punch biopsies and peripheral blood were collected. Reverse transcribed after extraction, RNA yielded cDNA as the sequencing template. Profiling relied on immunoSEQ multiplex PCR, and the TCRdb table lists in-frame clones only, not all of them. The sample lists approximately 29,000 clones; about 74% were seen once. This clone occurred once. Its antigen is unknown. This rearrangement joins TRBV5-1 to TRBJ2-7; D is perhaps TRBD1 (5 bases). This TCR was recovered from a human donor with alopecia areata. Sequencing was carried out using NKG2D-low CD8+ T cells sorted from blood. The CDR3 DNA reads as TGCGCCAGCAGAGTTGCCAGGGACTACGAGCAGTACTTC. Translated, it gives CASRVARDYEQYF.